This T cell receptor beta chain was recorded in a study of blood T cells in healthy people across ages. Overall study: The template switching approach captured approximately one barcoded beta molecule for every two T cells.

The second PCR ran roughly 6 to 11 cycles with a sample-barcoded 5' primer and J-beta primers. TCRdb reanalysed the 5' RACE reads using MiXCR and keeps one entry per CDR3 protein. The sample lists about 840,000 distinct CDR3 sequences, 25% to 35% occurring once. The CDR3 covers 13 residues. Unmatched junction bases numbered 0, after V lost 2 bases and J lost 4 bases. The germline CDR1 and CDR2 sequences are MRHNA and SNTAGT. This clonotype was counted between two and nine times. The target antigen is unknown. Study-level results: With age, beta diversity per million T cells declined roughly linearly, significantly by approximately 40. Expanded clonotype changes were possibly confounded by unknown donor CMV status.

This same sample was also taken into another study, of T cells of mothers and their children. That source notes: Related pairs of mothers and children showed slightly higher, non-significant overlap versus unrelated pairs.

The chain recombines TRBV6-4 with TRBJ2-3; 7 bases agree with TRBD2. This TCR came from a woman aged 40 to 50 in good health. Sequenced sample: blood. The CDR3 spells CASSDGGADTQYF. The CDR3 coding sequence is TGTGCCAGCAGTGACGGGGGGGCAGATACGCAGTATTTT.